This T cell receptor (beta chain) appears in the sequencing data of a study of T cell changes during pregnancy in multiple sclerosis. Germline V gene data show CDR1 as LGHNA and CDR2 as YSLEER. V was cut by 0 bases and J by 0 bases, with 9 bases left in between. The CDR3 spans 15 residues. Sequencing was performed with immunoSEQ multiplex PCR; in TCRdb, only in-frame clones are kept and a portion is missing. Seen here are some 60,000 clones, approximately 87% observed once, and the top ten hold roughly 5%. The TCR originated in a human donor whose cells served as feeder cells for cultures in a pregnancy study. The chain uses TRBV4-3 and TRBJ2-7; no reliable D call. Sample: peripheral blood from another person, used as feeder cells. For the CDR3, the DNA is TGCGCCAGCAGCCAAGACAGGTCTCCCTCCTACGAGCAGTACTTC. The encoded protein is CASSQDRSPSYEQYF.